Each of the 20 T cell receptor beta chains below was sequenced from the same sample in a study of radiotherapy plus CTLA-4 blockade in lung cancer. Repertoires were generated with immunoSEQ multiplex PCR, while TCRdb's copy carries only in-frame clones and drops some. The sample contains tens of thousands of clones, approximately 79% of which appear only once. The sample here was peripheral blood, taken from a patient treated with radiotherapy plus ipilimumab. The receptors were sampled from a human donor with non-small cell lung cancer who had a partial response to radiotherapy plus ipilimumab.

Worth noting for this clone: Within the sample, other DNA sequences also encode this same CDR3. The rearrangement uses TRBV2 and TRBJ2-3; D not resolved. V gave up 2 bases and J gave up 1 base, with 16 bases separating them. Germline V gene sequence: CDR1 SNHLY, CDR2 FYNNEI. CDR3 size: 17 residues. The CDR3 spells CASSESQSYTGTDTQYF. Here the CDR3 DNA reads TGTGCCAGCAGTGAAAGCCAAAGTTATACTGGCACAGATACGCAGTATTTT.

V and J are TRBV6-5 and TRBJ2-5; tentative D call: TRBD2 (6 bases). CDR3 size: 13 residues. CDR1 and CDR2 from the germline V gene are MNHEY and SVGAGI. V lost 6 bases and J 5 bases, leaving 13 bases between the germline ends. CDR3 DNA: TGTGCCAGCAGGACGGGGGTGGGGGAGACCCAGTACTTC. This codes for CASRTGVGETQYF.

Remarks on this clone: Different DNA sequences within this sample yield the same CDR3. The chain recombines TRBV5-1 with TRBJ1-2, with D uncertain. Trimming stripped 0 bases from V and 5 bases from J, with 8 bases between. There are 13 residues in the CDR3. Germline CDR1 and CDR2: SGHRS and YFSETQ. The DNA for the CDR3 is TGCGCCAGCAGCTTGGAAGGGAGGTATGGCTACACCTTC. It codes for CASSLEGRYGYTF.

This chain connects TRBV9 to TRBJ2-7, with TRBD1 identical over 8 bases. CDR1 and CDR2 (germline): SGDLS, YYNGEE. The CDR3 covers 16 residues. J lost 2 bases, V lost 3 bases, and 10 bases had no gene match. CDR3 residues: CASSATTGASPYEQYF. The DNA for the CDR3 is TGTGCCAGCAGCGCGACGACAGGGGCCTCCCCCTACGAGCAGTACTTC.

V usage is TRBV4-3 and J usage is TRBJ1-1; 8 nucleotides match TRBD1. This CDR3 is 15 amino acids long. With V trimmed by 3 bases and J by 1 base, 4 bases remained unmatched. Germline V gene lookup returns CDR1 LGHNA and CDR2 YSLEER. The CDR3: CASSHRTGRNTEAFF. The CDR3 DNA sequence: TGCGCCAGCAGCCACCGGACAGGGCGGAACACTGAAGCTTTCTTT.

This chain links TRBV10-2 with TRBJ2-7; TRBD1 agrees at 8 bases. Germline values: CDR1 WSHSY, CDR2 SAAADI. V was clipped by 3 bases and J by 4 bases; unmatched bases: 11. The CDR3 runs 16 residues. This CDR3 is CASSDPGQGNGYEQYF. In nucleotides, the CDR3 is TGCGCCAGCAGTGATCCCGGACAGGGTAACGGGTACGAGCAGTACTTC.

The chain links TRBV9 to TRBJ1-5; D gene unclear. V was shortened by 2 bases and J by 3 bases, with 12 bases between the two germline ends. From germline, CDR1 is SGDLS and CDR2 YYNGEE. CDR3 size: 15 residues. CDR3 DNA: TGTGCCAGCAGCGTTTCCGGGAACACCAATCAGCCCCAGCATTTT. Its protein product is CASSVSGNTNQPQHF.

This clone was seen only a few times. V usage is TRBV2 and J usage is TRBJ2-7; possible D gene TRBD2, 6 bases. This CDR3 is built from 14 residues. Germline CDR1 reads SNHLY; CDR2 reads FYNNEI. V was shortened by 8 bases and J by 5 bases, with 19 bases between the two germline ends. The CDR3, as DNA: TGTGCCAGCGGGGACGGGGGATCGATCGACGAGCAGTACTTC. Translated, it gives CASGDGGSIDEQYF. Full variable domain (remainder filled in from reference TRBV2 and TRBJ2-7): EPEVTQTPSHQVTQMGQEVILRCVPISNHLYFYWYRQILGQKVEFLVSFYNNEISEKSEIFDDQFSVERPDGSNFTLKIRSTKLEDSAMYFCASGDGGSIDEQYFGPGTRLTVT.

The chain couples TRBV9 to TRBJ2-2; D is unclear. The CDR3 runs to 16 residues. Trimming removed 0 bases at V and 0 bases at J, with 9 bases between. From germline, CDR1 is SGDLS and CDR2 YYNGEE. This CDR3 reads CASSVATVANTGELFF. DNA of the CDR3: TGTGCCAGCAGCGTAGCTACAGTCGCGAACACCGGGGAGCTGTTTTTT.

The rearrangement links TRBV9 to TRBJ1-2; TRBD1 aligns across 10 bases. The CDR3 is 14 residues long. J was trimmed by 8 bases and V by 5 bases; bases with no gene match: 9. Germline V CDR1 and CDR2: SGDLS, YYNGEE. CDR3 residues: CASRDDRGRDGYTF. For the CDR3, the DNA is TGTGCCAGCAGAGATGACAGGGGGCGCGACGGCTACACCTTC. Combining the CDR3 with reference TRBV9 and TRBJ1-2 gives the whole variable domain DSGVTQTPKHLITATGQRVTLRCSPRSGDLSVYWYQQSLDQGLQFLIQYYNGEERAKGNILERFSAQQFPDLHSELNLSSLELGDSALYFCASRDDRGRDGYTFGSGTRLTVV.

This clone was seen a few times. The chain employs TRBV5-6 and TRBJ1-6; 8 bases match TRBD1. The CDR3 length is 15 residues. Germline values: CDR1 SGHDT, CDR2 YYEEEE. The trim removed 2 bases at V and 4 bases at J, leaving 2 bases unmatched. The CDR3, as DNA: TGTGCCAGCAGCTTCAGGGGGCGGTATAATTCACCCCTCCACTTT. Protein sequence: CASSFRGRYNSPLHF. Full variable domain (rest looked up from reference TRBV5-6 and TRBJ1-6): DAGVTQSPTHLIKTRGQQVTLRCSPKSGHDTVSWYQQALGQGPQFIFQYYEEEERQRGNFPDRFSGHQFPNYSSELNVNALLLGDSALYLCASSFRGRYNSPLHFGNGTRLTVT.

This rearrangement joins TRBV12-1 to TRBJ2-3; TRBD2 is the table's D call, not checked against the DNA. TRBV12-1 is a pseudogene. The CDR3 loop spans 14 amino acids. In DNA, the CDR3 is TGTGCCAGCAGCCCTAGGACTAGCACAGATACGCAGTATTTT. Its translation: CASSPRTSTDTQYF.

The chain uses TRBV19 and TRBJ1-6; TRBD1 matches at 8 bases. CDR3 size: 15 residues. CDR1 and CDR2 (germline): LNHDA, SQIVND (reference sequence). Trimming cost V 8 bases and J 9 bases; bases outside gene matches: 12. The CDR3 nucleotides are TGTGCCAGTGCCGATCCGGGACAGGCGATTTCACCCCTCCACTTT. Amino acids: CASADPGQAISPLHF.

V and J are TRBV28 and TRBJ2-2; possible D gene TRBD2, 5 bases. This CDR3 is built from 14 residues. Germline V CDR1 and CDR2: MDHEN, SYDVKM. The germline V and J ends were trimmed by 4 bases and 4 bases, with 10 bases remaining between them. The CDR3 DNA reads TGTGCCAGCAGTTATGAGGGAATCACCGGGGAGCTGTTTTTT. Protein product: CASSYEGITGELFF.

The chain links TRBV14 to TRBJ1-4, with no clear D. The CDR3 contains 14 residues. The germline V and J ends were trimmed by 4 bases and 4 bases, with 10 bases remaining between them. The V gene's germline CDR1 is SGHDN and CDR2 FVKESK. As DNA, the CDR3 is TGTGCCAGCAGCCCAGGTTCTCTTAATGAAAAACTGTTTTTT. Translation: CASSPGSLNEKLFF.

The chain couples TRBV28 to TRBJ2-1; a weak D match, TRBD2 (5 bases). CDR1 is MDHEN and CDR2 is SYDVKM in the germline V gene. The CDR3 has 15 residues. V gave up 3 bases and J gave up 0 bases, with 9 bases separating them. CDR3 loop: CASSFTDYSYNEQFF. Written as DNA, the CDR3 is TGTGCCAGCAGTTTTACAGACTACTCCTACAATGAGCAGTTCTTC.

The V and J genes are TRBV6-1 and TRBJ2-1; 8 bases fit TRBD1. V shed 3 bases, J shed 6 bases, and the junction held 1 base outside the gene matches. CDR3 length: 13 residues. The V gene's germline CDR1 is MNHNS and CDR2 SASEGT. The CDR3, as DNA: TGTGCCAGCAGTGACGGGACAGGCAATGAGCAGTTCTTC. Translation gives CASSDGTGNEQFF.

This clone came up a few times. This chain uses TRBV6-5 with TRBJ1-1, with D unclear. Trimming took off 2 bases at V and 10 bases at J, with 17 bases between the two ends. This CDR3 is built from 14 residues. Germline V lookup: CDR1 MNHEY, CDR2 SVGAGI. CDR3 amino acids: CASSYDSSGVGAFF. DNA of the CDR3: TGTGCCAGCAGTTACGATTCGTCCGGGGTGGGAGCTTTCTTT.

The rearrangement links TRBV19 to TRBJ1-5; possibly TRBD1 for D (5 bases). CDR3 length: 15 amino acids. Germline values: CDR1 LNHDA, CDR2 SQIVND (reference sequence). V lost 5 bases and J lost 6, with 17 bases in between. CDR3 amino acids: CASSLPGNSGQPQHF. DNA for the CDR3: TGTGCCAGTAGTCTTCCAGGGAATAGCGGTCAGCCCCAGCATTTT.

The chain links TRBV4-1 to TRBJ2-3, with 8 bases identical to TRBD2. This CDR3 has 17 amino acids. Trimming took 4 bases from V and 4 from J; bases not matched to a gene: 13. Germline V CDR1 and CDR2: MGHRA, YSYEKL. The CDR3 DNA reads as TGCGCCAGCAGCCTCGGGGCCGGGGGGGGGCCCGCAGATACGCAGTATTTT. Its protein is CASSLGAGGGPADTQYF.